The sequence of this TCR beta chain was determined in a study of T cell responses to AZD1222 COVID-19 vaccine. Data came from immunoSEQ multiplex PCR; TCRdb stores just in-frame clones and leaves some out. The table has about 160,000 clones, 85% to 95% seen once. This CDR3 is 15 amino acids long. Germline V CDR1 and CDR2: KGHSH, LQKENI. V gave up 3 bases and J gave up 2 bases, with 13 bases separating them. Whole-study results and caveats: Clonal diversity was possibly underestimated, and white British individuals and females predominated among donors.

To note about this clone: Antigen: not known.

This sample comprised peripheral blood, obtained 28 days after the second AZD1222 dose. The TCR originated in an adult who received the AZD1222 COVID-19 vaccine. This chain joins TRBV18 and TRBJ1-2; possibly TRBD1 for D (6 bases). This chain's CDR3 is CASSPSGGLNYGYTF. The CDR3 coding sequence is TGTGCCAGCTCACCTTCGGGGGGGCTCAACTATGGCTACACCTTC.